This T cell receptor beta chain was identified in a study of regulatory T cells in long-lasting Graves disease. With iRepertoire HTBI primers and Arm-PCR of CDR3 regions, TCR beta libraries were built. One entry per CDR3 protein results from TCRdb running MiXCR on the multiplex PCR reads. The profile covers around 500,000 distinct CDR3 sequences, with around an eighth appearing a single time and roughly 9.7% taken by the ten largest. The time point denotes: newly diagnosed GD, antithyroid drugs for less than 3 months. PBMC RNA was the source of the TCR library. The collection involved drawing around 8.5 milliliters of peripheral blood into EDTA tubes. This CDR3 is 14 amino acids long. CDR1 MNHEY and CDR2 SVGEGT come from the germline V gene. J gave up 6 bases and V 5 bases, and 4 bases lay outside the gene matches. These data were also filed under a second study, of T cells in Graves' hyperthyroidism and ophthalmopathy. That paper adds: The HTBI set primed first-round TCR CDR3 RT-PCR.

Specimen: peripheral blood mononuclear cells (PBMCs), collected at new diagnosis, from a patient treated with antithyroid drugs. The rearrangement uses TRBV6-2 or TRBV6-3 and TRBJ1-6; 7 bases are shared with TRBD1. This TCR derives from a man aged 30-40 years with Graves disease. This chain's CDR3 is CASSPDRANSPLHF. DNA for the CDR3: TGTGCCAGCAGTCCAGACAGGGCTAATTCACCCCTCCACTTT.